This passage covers 2 T cell receptor beta chains from one sample sequenced in a study of cytomegalovirus exposure and HLA in healthy donors. Use of 60 Vbeta and 13 Jbeta primers characterized the PCR. The assay was immunoSEQ multiplex PCR, and TCRdb's table has in-frame clones only and misses some. Among around 76,000 clones listed, about 78% were seen once. Sequencing input: PBMCs. The receptors here all came from a woman aged 40 to 49 in good health and CMV-seropositive.

This chain connects TRBV5-1 to TRBJ1-4; the match to TRBD1 covers 7 bases. CDR1 is SGHRS, CDR2 YFSETQ, per germline. Trimming cost V 1 base and J 6 bases; bases outside gene matches: 3. This CDR3 contains 14 residues. CDR3 in DNA: TGCGCCAGCAGCTTGACCGGACAGGATGAAAAACTGTTTTTT. Translating gives CASSLTGQDEKLFF.

This chain connects TRBV14 to TRBJ2-1, with D possibly being TRBD2 (6 bases). The CDR3 contains 15 residues. Trimming took 4 bases from V and 7 from J, leaving 17 bases between them. Germline CDR1 reads SGHDN; CDR2 reads FVKESK. The CDR3 spells CASSLEGPAGNEQFF. The CDR3 DNA sequence: TGTGCCAGCAGCCTGGAAGGGCCGGCGGGGAATGAGCAGTTCTTC.